This TCR beta chain comes out of a study of OX40 agonist ivuxolimab in advanced cancers. Study-wide context: Enrollees could have had prior anti-PD-1, anti-PD-L1 or anti-CTLA-4 therapy, which about 40% had received.

Comment on this clone: Its antigen is as yet unknown.

The V and J ends lost 4 bases and 2 bases, in that order; junction bases with no gene match: 6. The CDR3 spans 15 residues. The V gene's germline CDR1 is SGHRS and CDR2 YFSETQ. Clones were read by immunoSEQ multiplex PCR, and TCRdb kept only the in-frame ones, dropping some. The repertoire holds tens of thousands of clones, with 84% as singletons. Study results and caveats: There was clonal expansion of CD4+ and CD8+ blood T cells by week 6 at 0.1 to 3.0 mg/kg.

This chain uses TRBV5-1 with TRBJ2-3; 8 bases fit TRBD1. The sequence was obtained from an adult with an advanced solid tumor such as melanoma, head and neck, liver or kidney cancer. The sample was CD4+ or CD8+ T cells sorted from blood, taken in a trial of the OX40 agonist ivuxolimab. CDR3: CASSVTGDHTDTQYF. The DNA of the CDR3 is TGCGCCAGCAGCGTGACAGGGGATCACACAGATACGCAGTATTTT.